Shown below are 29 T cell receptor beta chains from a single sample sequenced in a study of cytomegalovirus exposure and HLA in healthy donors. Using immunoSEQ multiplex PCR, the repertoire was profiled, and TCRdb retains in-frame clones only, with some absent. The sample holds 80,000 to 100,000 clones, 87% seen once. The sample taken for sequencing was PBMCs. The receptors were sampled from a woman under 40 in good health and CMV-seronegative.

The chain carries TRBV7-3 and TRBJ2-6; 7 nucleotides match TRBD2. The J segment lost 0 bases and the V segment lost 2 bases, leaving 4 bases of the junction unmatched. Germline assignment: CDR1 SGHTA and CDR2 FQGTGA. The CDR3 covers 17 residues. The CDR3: CASSLVGGTSGANVLTF. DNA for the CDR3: TGTGCCAGCAGCTTAGTCGGGGGGACCTCTGGGGCCAACGTCCTGACTTTC.

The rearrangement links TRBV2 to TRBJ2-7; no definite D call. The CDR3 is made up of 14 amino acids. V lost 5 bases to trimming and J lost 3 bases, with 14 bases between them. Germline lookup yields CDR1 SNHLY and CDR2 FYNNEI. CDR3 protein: CASSIDMLLYEQYF. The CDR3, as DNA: TGTGCCAGCAGTATTGACATGCTACTCTACGAGCAGTACTTC.

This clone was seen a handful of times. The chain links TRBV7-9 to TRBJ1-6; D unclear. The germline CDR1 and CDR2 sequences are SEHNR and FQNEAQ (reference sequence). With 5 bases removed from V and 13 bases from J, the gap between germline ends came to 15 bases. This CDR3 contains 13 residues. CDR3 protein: CASSSRGGYPLHF. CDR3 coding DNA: TGTGCCAGCAGCAGCCGGGGTGGGTACCCCCTCCACTTT.

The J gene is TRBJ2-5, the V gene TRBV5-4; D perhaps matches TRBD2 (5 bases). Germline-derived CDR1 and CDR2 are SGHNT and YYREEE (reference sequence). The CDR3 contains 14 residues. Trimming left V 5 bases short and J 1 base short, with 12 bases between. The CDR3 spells CASRGSAIQETQYF. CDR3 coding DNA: TGTGCCAGCAGAGGTAGCGCAATCCAAGAGACCCAGTACTTC. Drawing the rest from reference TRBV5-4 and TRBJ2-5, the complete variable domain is ETGVTQSPTHLIKTRGQQVTLRCSSQSGHNTVSWYQQALGQGPQFIFQYYREEENGRGNFPPRFSGLQFPNYSSELNVNALELDDSALYLCASRGSAIQETQYFGPGTRLLVL.

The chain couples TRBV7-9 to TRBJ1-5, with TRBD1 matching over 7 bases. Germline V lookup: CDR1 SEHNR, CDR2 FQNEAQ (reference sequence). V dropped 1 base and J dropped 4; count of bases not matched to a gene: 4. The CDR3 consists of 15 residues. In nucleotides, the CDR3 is TGTGCCAGCAGCTTAGGAGGGGGCCAGAATCAGCCCCAGCATTTT. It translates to CASSLGGGQNQPQHF.

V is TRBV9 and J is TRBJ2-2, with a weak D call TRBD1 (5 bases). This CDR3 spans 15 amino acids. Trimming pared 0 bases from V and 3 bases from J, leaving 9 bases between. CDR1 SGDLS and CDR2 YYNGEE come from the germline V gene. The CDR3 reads CASSVALGHTGELFF. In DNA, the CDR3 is TGTGCCAGCAGCGTAGCTCTGGGGCACACCGGGGAGCTGTTTTTT.

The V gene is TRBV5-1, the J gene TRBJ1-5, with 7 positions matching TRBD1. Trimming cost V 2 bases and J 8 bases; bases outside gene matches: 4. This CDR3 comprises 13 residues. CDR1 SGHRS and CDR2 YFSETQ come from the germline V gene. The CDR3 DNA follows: TGCGCCAGCAGCTTTCGAGGGGGCGAGCCCCAGCATTTT. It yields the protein CASSFRGGEPQHF. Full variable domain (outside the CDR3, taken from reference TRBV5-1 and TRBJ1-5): KAGVTQTPRYLIKTRGQQVTLSCSPISGHRSVSWYQQTPGQGLQFLFEYFSETQRNKGNFPGRFSGRQFSNSRSEMNVSTLELGDSALYLCASSFRGGEPQHFGDGTRLSIL.

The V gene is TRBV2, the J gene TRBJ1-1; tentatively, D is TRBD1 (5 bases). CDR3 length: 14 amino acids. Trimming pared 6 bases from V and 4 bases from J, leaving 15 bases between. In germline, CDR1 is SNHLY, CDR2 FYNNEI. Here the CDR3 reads CASRDLRVGTEAFF. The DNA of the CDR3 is TGTGCCAGCAGGGACCTCAGGGTCGGCACTGAAGCTTTCTTT.

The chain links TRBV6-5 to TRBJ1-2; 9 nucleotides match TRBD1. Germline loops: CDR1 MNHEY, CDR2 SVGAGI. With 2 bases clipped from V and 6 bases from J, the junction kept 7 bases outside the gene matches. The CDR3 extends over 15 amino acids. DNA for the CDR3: TGTGCCAGCAGTTACCGGGGACAGGGACATGATGGCTACACCTTC. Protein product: CASSYRGQGHDGYTF.

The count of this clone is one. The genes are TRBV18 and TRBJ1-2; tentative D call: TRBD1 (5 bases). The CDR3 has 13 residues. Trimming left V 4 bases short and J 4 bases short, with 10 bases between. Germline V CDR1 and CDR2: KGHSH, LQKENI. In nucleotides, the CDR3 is TGTGCCAGCTCACTATCGGGACTCTATGGCTACACCTTC. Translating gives CASSLSGLYGYTF.

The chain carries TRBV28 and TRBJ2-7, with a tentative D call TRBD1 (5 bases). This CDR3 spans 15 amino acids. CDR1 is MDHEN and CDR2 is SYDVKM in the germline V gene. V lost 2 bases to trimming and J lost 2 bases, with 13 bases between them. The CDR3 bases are TGTGCCAGCAGTTTAGGTAGGGGCCGGGCCTACGAGCAGTACTTC. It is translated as CASSLGRGRAYEQYF.

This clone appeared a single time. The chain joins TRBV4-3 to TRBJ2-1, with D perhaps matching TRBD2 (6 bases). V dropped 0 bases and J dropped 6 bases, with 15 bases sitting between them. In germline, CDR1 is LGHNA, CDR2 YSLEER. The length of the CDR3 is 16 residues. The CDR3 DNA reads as TGCGCCAGCAGCCAAGATGCGGTCTTGGGGGGCAATGAGCAGTTCTTC. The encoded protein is CASSQDAVLGGNEQFF.

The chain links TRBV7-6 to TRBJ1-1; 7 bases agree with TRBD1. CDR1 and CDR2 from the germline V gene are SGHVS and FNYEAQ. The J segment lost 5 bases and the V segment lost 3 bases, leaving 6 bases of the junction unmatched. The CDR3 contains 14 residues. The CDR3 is CASSLGRGETEAFF. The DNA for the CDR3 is TGTGCCAGCAGCTTGGGCAGGGGGGAGACTGAAGCTTTCTTT.

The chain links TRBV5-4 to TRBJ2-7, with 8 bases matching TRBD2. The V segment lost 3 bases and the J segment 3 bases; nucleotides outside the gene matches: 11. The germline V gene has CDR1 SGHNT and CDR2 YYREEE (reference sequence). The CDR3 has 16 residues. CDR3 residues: CASSSGGAGGYYEQYF. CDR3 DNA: TGTGCCAGCAGCTCGGGAGGGGCCGGGGGGTACTACGAGCAGTACTTC.

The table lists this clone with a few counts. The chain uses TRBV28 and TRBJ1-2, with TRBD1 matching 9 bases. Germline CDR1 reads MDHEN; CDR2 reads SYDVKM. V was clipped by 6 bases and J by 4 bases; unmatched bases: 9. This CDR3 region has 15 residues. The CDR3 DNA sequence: TGTGCCAGCAGGAAACAGGGGGCGAATACCTATGGCTACACCTTC. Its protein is CASRKQGANTYGYTF.

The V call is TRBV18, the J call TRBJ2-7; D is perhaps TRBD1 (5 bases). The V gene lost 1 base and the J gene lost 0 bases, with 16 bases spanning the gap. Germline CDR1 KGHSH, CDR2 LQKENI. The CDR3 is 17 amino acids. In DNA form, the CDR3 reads TGTGCCAGCTCACCACTAGGGGTCAGCCCCAGCTCCTACGAGCAGTACTTC. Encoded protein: CASSPLGVSPSSYEQYF.

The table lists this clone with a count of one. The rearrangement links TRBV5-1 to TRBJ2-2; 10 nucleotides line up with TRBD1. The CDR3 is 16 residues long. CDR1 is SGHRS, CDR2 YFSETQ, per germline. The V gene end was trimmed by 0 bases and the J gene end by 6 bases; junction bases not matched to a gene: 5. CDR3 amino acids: CASSLVRGQGSGELFF. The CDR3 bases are TGCGCCAGCAGCTTGGTTCGGGGACAGGGGTCCGGGGAGCTGTTTTTT.

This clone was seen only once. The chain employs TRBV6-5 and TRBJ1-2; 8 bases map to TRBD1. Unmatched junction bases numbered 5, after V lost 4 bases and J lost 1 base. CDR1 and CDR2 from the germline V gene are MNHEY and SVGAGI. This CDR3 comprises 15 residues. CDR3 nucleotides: TGTGCCAGCAGTTCCACAGGGGGACTTAACTATGGCTACACCTTC. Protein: CASSSTGGLNYGYTF.

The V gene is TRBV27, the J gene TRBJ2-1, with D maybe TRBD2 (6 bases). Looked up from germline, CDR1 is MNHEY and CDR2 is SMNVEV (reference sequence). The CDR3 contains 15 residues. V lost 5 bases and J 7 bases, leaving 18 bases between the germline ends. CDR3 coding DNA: TGTGCCAGCAGTCCACAGCCGGGAGTACCGAATGAGCAGTTCTTC. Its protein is CASSPQPGVPNEQFF.

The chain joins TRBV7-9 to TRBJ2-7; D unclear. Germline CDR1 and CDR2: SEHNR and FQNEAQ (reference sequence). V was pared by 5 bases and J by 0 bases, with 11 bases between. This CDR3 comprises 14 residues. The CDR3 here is CASSPVSLSYEQYF. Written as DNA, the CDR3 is TGTGCCAGCAGCCCCGTAAGCCTCTCCTACGAGCAGTACTTC. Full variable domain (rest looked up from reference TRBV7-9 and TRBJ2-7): DTGVSQNPRHKITKRGQNVTFRCDPISEHNRLYWYRQTLGQGPEFLTYFQNEAQLEKSRLLSDRFSAERPKGSFSTLEIQRTEQGDSAMYLCASSPVSLSYEQYFGPGTRLTVT.

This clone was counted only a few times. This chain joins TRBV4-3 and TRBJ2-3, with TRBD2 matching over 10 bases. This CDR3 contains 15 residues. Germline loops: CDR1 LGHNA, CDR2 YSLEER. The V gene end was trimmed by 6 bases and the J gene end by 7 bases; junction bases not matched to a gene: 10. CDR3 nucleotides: TGCGCCAGCAGGGGTGGGCTAGCGGGAGAAAATACGCAGTATTTT. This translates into CASRGGLAGENTQYF.

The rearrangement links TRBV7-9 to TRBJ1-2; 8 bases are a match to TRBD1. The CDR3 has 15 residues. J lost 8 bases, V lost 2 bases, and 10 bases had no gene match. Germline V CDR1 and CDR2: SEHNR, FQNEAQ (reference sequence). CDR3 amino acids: CASSLTGQGAKGYTF. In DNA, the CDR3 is TGTGCCAGCAGCTTAACTGGTCAGGGGGCGAAAGGCTACACCTTC. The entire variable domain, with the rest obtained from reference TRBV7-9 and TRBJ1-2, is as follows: DTGVSQNPRHKITKRGQNVTFRCDPISEHNRLYWYRQTLGQGPEFLTYFQNEAQLEKSRLLSDRFSAERPKGSFSTLEIQRTEQGDSAMYLCASSLTGQGAKGYTFGSGTRLTVV.

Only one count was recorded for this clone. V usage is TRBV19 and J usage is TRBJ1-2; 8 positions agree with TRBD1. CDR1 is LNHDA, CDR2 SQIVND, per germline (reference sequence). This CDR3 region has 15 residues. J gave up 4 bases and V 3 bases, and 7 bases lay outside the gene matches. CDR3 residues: CASSMEQGVVYGYTF. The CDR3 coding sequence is TGTGCCAGTAGTATGGAACAGGGGGTCGTCTATGGCTACACCTTC. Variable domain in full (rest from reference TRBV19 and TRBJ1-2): DGGITQSPKYLFRKEGQNVTLSCEQNLNHDAMYWYRQDPGQGLRLIYYSQIVNDFQKGDIAEGYSVSREKKESFPLTVTSAQKNPTAFYLCASSMEQGVVYGYTFGSGTRLTVV.

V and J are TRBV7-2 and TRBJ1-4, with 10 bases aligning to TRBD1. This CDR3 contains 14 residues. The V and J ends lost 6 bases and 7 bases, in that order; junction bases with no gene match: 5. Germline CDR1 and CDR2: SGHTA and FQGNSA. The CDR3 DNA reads TGTGCCAGCAGAGACAGGGGGCTTTCTGAAAAACTGTTTTTT. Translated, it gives CASRDRGLSEKLFF.

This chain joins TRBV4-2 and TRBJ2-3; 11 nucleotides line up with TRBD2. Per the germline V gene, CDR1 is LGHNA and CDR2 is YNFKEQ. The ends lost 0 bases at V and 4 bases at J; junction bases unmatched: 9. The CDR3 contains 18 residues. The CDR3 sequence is CASSQDPPLAGGPDTQYF. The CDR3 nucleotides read TGTGCCAGCAGCCAAGATCCCCCTCTAGCGGGAGGACCAGATACGCAGTATTTT.

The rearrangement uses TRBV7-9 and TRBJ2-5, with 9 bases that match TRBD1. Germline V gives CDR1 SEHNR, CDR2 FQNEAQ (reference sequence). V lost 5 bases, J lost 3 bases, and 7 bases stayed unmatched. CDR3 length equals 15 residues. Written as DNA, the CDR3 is TGTGCCAGCAGCACCAGGGACAGGGTTAAAGAGACCCAGTACTTC. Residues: CASSTRDRVKETQYF.

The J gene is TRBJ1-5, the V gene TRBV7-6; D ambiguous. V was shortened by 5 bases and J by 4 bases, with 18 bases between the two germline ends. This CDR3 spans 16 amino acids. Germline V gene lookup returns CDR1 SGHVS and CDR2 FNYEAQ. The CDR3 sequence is CASSPVGEGGNQPQHF. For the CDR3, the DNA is TGTGCCAGCAGCCCCGTGGGAGAGGGAGGAAATCAGCCCCAGCATTTT.

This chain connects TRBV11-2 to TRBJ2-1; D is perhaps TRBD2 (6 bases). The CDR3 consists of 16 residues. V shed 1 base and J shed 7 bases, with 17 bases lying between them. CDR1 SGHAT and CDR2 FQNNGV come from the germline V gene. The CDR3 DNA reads TGTGCCAGCAGCTTAGTCTTAGCGGCAGGGAGTAATGAGCAGTTCTTC. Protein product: CASSLVLAAGSNEQFF.

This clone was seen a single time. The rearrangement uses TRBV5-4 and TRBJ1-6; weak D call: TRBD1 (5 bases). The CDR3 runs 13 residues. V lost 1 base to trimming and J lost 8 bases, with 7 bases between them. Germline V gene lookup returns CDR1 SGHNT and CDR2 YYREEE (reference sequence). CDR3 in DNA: TGTGCCAGCAGCTTGCGGGGGGATTCACCCCTCCACTTT. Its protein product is CASSLRGDSPLHF.